This T cell receptor (beta chain) was observed in a study of T cell responses to AZD1222 COVID-19 vaccine (TCRdb year 2021). Concerning the study at large: AZD1222 recipients whose second dose came at about 4 weeks and those whose second dose came at about 12 weeks were combined into one group, since spike-specific TCR depth and breadth did not differ between the two schedules. A total of about 230 trial participants underwent TCR sequencing, of whom some 210 received two doses of AZD1222 and some 26 received two doses of the MenACWY control vaccine. Enrollment into the trials was organized by age into subgroups of 18-55, 56-69 and 70-plus years, and those subgroups contained around 150, 28 and 57 TCR-sequenced participants, respectively. The study at large found these results: Spike-specific TCR breadth and depth rose significantly after two AZD1222 doses compared with day 0 and with MenACWY recipients. Conclusions about previously exposed vaccinees are limited because only five to seven AZD1222 recipients were SARS-CoV-2 seropositive at baseline. Participants were mostly white British and included more females than males, and it was suggested by the authors that clonal diversity may have been underestimated. Nearly half of unique spike-specific TCRs reportedly recognized epitopes outside regions mutated in the B.1.351 and B.1.1.7 variants. Because no day 14 peak-response samples were available, repertoires were characterized only after the peak T cell response. Vaccine-associated CD4 TCRs spanned the whole spike protein, with dominant responses in regions 160-218 and 743-854. In the small 56-69-year group, the increase in depth fell short of significance, most likely because of low power.

What the time point label conveys for this sample: baseline before first vaccination. Vaccinee samples were obtained from the UK trials COV001 and COV002, which included a single-blind randomized controlled phase 2/3 trial of AZD1222 (ChAdOx1 nCoV-19) in healthy adults. Trial participant PBMC samples were collected at day 0 and day 28 after the second dose for TCRbeta chain sequencing. As regards this clone: The clone's antigen remains unknown. No base-level quality is on record; no much larger clone is a single base apart.

The CDR3 regions of human TCRbeta chains were analyzed by immunosequencing. On the study's bioinformatics: TCRs in the repertoires were compared against a reference library of SARS-CoV-2-specific TCRs that had been generated with the MIRA antigen-specificity platform. Breadth was defined as the fraction of unique TCRs that were SARS-CoV-2-associated. Depth was defined as the fraction of total T cells that were SARS-CoV-2-associated. Using the MIRA data, each spike-specific TCR was mapped to the spike region that the TCR reacts to and placed in a CD4 or CD8 class. Log10-transformed breadth and depth values were compared by one-way ANOVA with Sidak's multiple comparisons tests. Here the immuneACCESS table is served through TCRdb, limited to in-frame sequences with V and J called. Missing clones are a known gap in these copies; in checked studies unresolved V genes cover under half, and the rest lacks a known reason. V, J and clone size were drawn from that table, and D and trimming were deduced from the DNA. This sample lists 150,000 or so clones; around 89% were detected once. The top ten clonotypes cover over 12% of the sample.

The CDR3, cysteine through phenylalanine, is 12 amino acids long. This entry keeps only the CDR3 DNA: 36 bases, framed from base 1. Trimming removed 7 bases from V and 6 bases from J, leaving 13 bases between the germline ends. This receptor was identified in an adult in good health. Recombination joined TRBV12-3 or TRBV12-4 with TRBJ2-7, with a weak D call of TRBD1 (6 bases match). The sequences come from peripheral blood, collected on day 0 of AZD1222 vaccination. The sequenced DNA is TGTGCCAGCACTCGGACAGAGGGCGAGCAGTACTTC. It specifies CASTRTEGEQYF.